These 29 T cell receptor beta chains originate from one sample sequenced in a study of PD-L1 blockade in urothelial cancer. The assay was immunoSEQ multiplex PCR, and TCRdb's table has in-frame clones only and misses some. This sample has around 30,000 clones, with 84% found just once. Time point here: peripheral blood 6 weeks after treatment start. The sequenced sample was PBMCs, obtained around atezolizumab (anti-PD-L1) treatment. The receptor source for this set is a man in his sixties or seventies with urothelial cancer.

The chain employs TRBV6-6 and TRBJ1-2, with TRBD1 identical over 7 bases. V dropped 5 bases and J dropped 2; count of bases not matched to a gene: 5. The length of the CDR3 is 14 residues. Germline CDR1 and CDR2: MNHNY and SVGAGI (reference sequence). Here the CDR3 reads CASSQLTGNYGYTF. Here the CDR3 DNA reads TGTGCCAGCAGTCAATTGACAGGGAACTATGGCTACACCTTC.

This clone was seen once. The CDR3 sequence is CASSPAGLNEQFF. CDR3 nucleotide sequence: TGTGCCAGCAGTCCTGCGGGTCTCAATGAGCAGTTCTTC. V and J are TRBV28 and TRBJ2-1; perhaps TRBD2 as D (5 bases). Per the germline V gene, CDR1 is MDHEN and CDR2 is SYDVKM. V was cut by 5 bases and J by 6 bases, with 11 bases left in between. This CDR3 is 13 amino acids long.

The chain is built from TRBV14 and TRBJ1-2; possible D gene TRBD1, 5 bases. The germline gives CDR1 SGHDN, CDR2 FVKESK. The CDR3 is 12 amino acids. The ends were cut back, 7 bases at V and 2 bases at J, with 8 bases in the middle. This CDR3 is CASKAGNYGYTF. CDR3 nucleotide sequence: TGTGCCAGCAAGGCAGGGAACTATGGCTACACCTTC.

V usage is TRBV7-6 and J usage is TRBJ2-1; 7 nucleotides match TRBD1. Germline V gene sequence: CDR1 SGHVS, CDR2 FNYEAQ. The CDR3 is 16 residues long. V gave up 4 bases and J gave up 4 bases; unmatched junction bases: 10. The CDR3 here is CASSSRDSNDYNEQFF. CDR3 bases: TGTGCCAGCAGCTCCCGGGACAGTAACGATTACAATGAGCAGTTCTTC.

This clone appeared a single time. CDR3 coding DNA: TGTGCCAGCAGTACAGCGGGGGGTACCTACGAGCAGTACTTC. Its translation is CASSTAGGTYEQYF. This chain links TRBV6-5 with TRBJ2-7; 9 nucleotides line up with TRBD2. Germline V gives CDR1 MNHEY, CDR2 SVGAGI. V lost 5 bases, J lost 2 bases, and 4 bases stayed unmatched. There are 14 residues in the CDR3.

This chain joins TRBV5-1 and TRBJ2-7; maybe TRBD1 (6 bases). This CDR3 region has 16 residues. Germline values: CDR1 SGHRS, CDR2 YFSETQ. V was cut by 5 bases and J by 0 bases, with 18 bases left in between. The CDR3 nucleotides read TGCGCCAGCAGACTTAATCAGGGGCGGTCCTCCTACGAGCAGTACTTC. Its translation: CASRLNQGRSSYEQYF.

DNA for the CDR3: TGTGCCAGCAGCTTATTCGGGGGGCCGTCCACCGGGGAGCTGTTTTTT. It specifies CASSLFGGPSTGELFF. V gene TRBV7-2 combines with J gene TRBJ2-2; D is perhaps TRBD2 (7 bases). Germline CDR1 and CDR2: SGHTA and FQGNSA. The germline V and J ends were trimmed by 2 bases and 4 bases, with 14 bases remaining between them. The CDR3 is 16 amino acids.

The genes are TRBV25-1 and TRBJ2-3, with TRBD1 as a possible D gene (5 bases). This CDR3 spans 13 amino acids. V lost 1 base to trimming and J lost 5 bases, with 7 bases between them. CDR1 and CDR2 (germline): MGHDK, SYGVNS. CDR3 loop: CASSESGKDTQYF. For the CDR3, the DNA is TGTGCCAGCAGTGAATCAGGGAAAGATACGCAGTATTTT.

This chain uses TRBV19 with TRBJ2-6; D may be TRBD2 (5 bases). The length of the CDR3 is 17 residues. Trimming removed 4 bases from V and 4 bases from J, with 17 bases in between. Per germline, CDR1 LNHDA and CDR2 SQIVND (reference sequence). The CDR3 DNA is TGTGCCAGTAGTACGGGGTCGTCGGATGCGGGGGCCAACGTCCTGACTTTC. It encodes CASSTGSSDAGANVLTF.

This sequence joins TRBV15 and TRBJ2-1; 11 bases agree with TRBD2. Germline V CDR1 and CDR2: LNHNV, YYDKDF (reference sequence). J lost 13 bases, V lost 0 bases, and 11 bases had no gene match. CDR3 size: 16 residues. The CDR3, as DNA: TGTGCCACCAGCAGAGACGGACTAGCGGGTGATTTTTTTCAGTTCTTC. Translating it yields CATSRDGLAGDFFQFF.

V gene TRBV9 combines with J gene TRBJ2-2, with D perhaps TRBD2 (5 bases). The CDR3 is 13 residues long. The V and J ends lost 4 bases and 7 bases respectively, with 11 bases between them. Germline CDR1 is SGDLS and CDR2 is YYNGEE. CDR3: CASSPTLGGELFF. In nucleotides, the CDR3 is TGTGCCAGCAGCCCAACACTAGGCGGGGAGCTGTTTTTT.

The rearrangement links TRBV27 to TRBJ2-1, with a tentative D call TRBD2 (6 bases). The CDR3 covers 16 residues. CDR1 is MNHEY and CDR2 is SMNVEV in the germline V gene (reference sequence). The V and J ends lost 8 bases and 6 bases respectively, with 23 bases between them. The DNA for the CDR3 is TGTGCCAGCTCCTTCTCTGTCGGGGAGGTCGTCAATGAGCAGTTCTTC. It codes for CASSFSVGEVVNEQFF.

The chain links TRBV7-8 to TRBJ2-7; TRBD2 agrees at 10 bases. The junction had 5 bases not matched to a gene; V was cut back by 0 bases and J by 3 bases. The CDR3 is 16 amino acids. Germline V gene sequence: CDR1 SGHVS, CDR2 FQNEAQ. In nucleotides, the CDR3 is TGTGCCAGCAGCTTAGCCCCGAGACTAGCGGGCTACGAGCAGTACTTC. This sequence encodes CASSLAPRLAGYEQYF.

This chain joins TRBV18 and TRBJ1-1; D is ambiguous. CDR1 and CDR2 from the germline V gene are KGHSH and LQKENI. The CDR3 length is 13 residues. Trimming pared 3 bases from V and 3 bases from J, leaving 8 bases between. CDR3 sequence reads: CASSPKRDTEAFF. The CDR3 DNA is TGTGCCAGCTCACCGAAGAGGGACACTGAAGCTTTCTTT. The whole variable domain, remainder taken from reference TRBV18 and TRBJ1-1, is NAGVMQNPRHLVRRRGQEARLRCSPMKGHSHVYWYRQLPEEGLKFMVYLQKENIIDESGMPKERFSAEFPKEGPSILRIQQVVRGDSAAYFCASSPKRDTEAFFGQGTRLTVV.

This sequence joins TRBV28 and TRBJ2-1, with 7 bases aligning to TRBD1. Germline loops: CDR1 MDHEN, CDR2 SYDVKM. The CDR3 is made up of 15 amino acids. V lost 2 bases and J lost 2; bases outside the gene matches: 3. The chain's CDR3 is CASSLPDRTYNEQFF. The CDR3 nucleotides are TGTGCCAGCAGTTTACCGGACAGGACCTACAATGAGCAGTTCTTC.

The rearrangement joins TRBV4-1 to TRBJ1-5; D is possibly TRBD1 (6 bases). CDR3 size: 16 residues. In germline, CDR1 is MGHRA, CDR2 YSYEKL. Trimming took off 4 bases at V and 7 bases at J, with 20 bases between the two ends. The CDR3 DNA follows: TGCGCCAGCAGCCCAGAGGGGGGAAAGGGAGGGCAGCCCCAGCATTTT. It is translated as CASSPEGGKGGQPQHF.

The chain joins TRBV6-1 to TRBJ2-2; tentatively, D is TRBD1 (6 bases). Germline V lookup: CDR1 MNHNS, CDR2 SASEGT. The CDR3 is made up of 15 amino acids. V was trimmed by 6 bases and J by 7 bases, leaving 18 bases between them. The CDR3 is CASSPGVLPLGELFF. The DNA of the CDR3 is TGTGCCAGCAGCCCAGGGGTCTTGCCTCTCGGGGAGCTGTTTTTT.

The chain joins TRBV6-4 to TRBJ2-1, with TRBD1 matching over 12 bases. Losses at the gene ends were 6 bases for V and 9 bases for J; bases not matched to a gene: 12. This CDR3 comprises 16 residues. Germline values: CDR1 MRHNA, CDR2 SNTAGT. The CDR3 nucleotides read TGTGCCAGCAGCTTACTCGGGACAGGGGGCTGGAGTGAGCAGTTCTTC. Protein: CASSLLGTGGWSEQFF.

The V and J genes are TRBV19 and TRBJ2-2, with 7 bases aligning to TRBD2. V trimming: 5 bases; J trimming: 1 base; junction bases outside the gene matches: 4. The CDR3 runs 15 residues. Germline V CDR1 and CDR2: LNHDA, SQIVND (reference sequence). The CDR3 sequence: CASSRGDRNTGELFF. Written as DNA, the CDR3 is TGTGCCAGTAGTCGGGGGGATAGGAACACCGGGGAGCTGTTTTTT. The full variable domain, in which reference TRBV19 and TRBJ2-2 provide the parts outside the CDR3, is DGGITQSPKYLFRKEGQNVTLSCEQNLNHDAMYWYRQDPGQGLRLIYYSQIVNDFQKGDIAEGYSVSREKKESFPLTVTSAQKNPTAFYLCASSRGDRNTGELFFGEGSRLTVL.

The chain joins TRBV6-7 to TRBJ1-1; the D is unclear. Being an ORF, TRBV6-7 has a function that is uncertain. This CDR3 region has 14 residues. Deletions cut 0 bases from V and 3 bases from J, with 8 bases between. Written as DNA, the CDR3 is TGTGCCAGCAGTTACTCGCTCAGGCACACTGAAGCTTTCTTT. It specifies CASSYSLRHTEAFF.

The chain has TRBV30 and TRBJ2-2; the match to TRBD2 covers 7 bases. CDR1 is GTSNPN and CDR2 is SVGIG in the germline V gene (reference sequence). The CDR3 is made up of 15 amino acids. Unmatched junction bases numbered 7, after V lost 3 bases and J lost 3 bases. This chain's CDR3 is CAWRGSGDHTGELFF. For the CDR3, the DNA is TGTGCCTGGAGAGGGAGCGGGGATCACACCGGGGAGCTGTTTTTT. Supplemented by reference TRBV30 and TRBJ2-2, the full variable domain reads SQTIHQWPATLVQPVGSPLSLECTVEGTSNPNLYWYRQAAGRGLQLLFYSVGIGQISSEVPQNLSASRPQDRQFILSSKKLLLSDSGFYLCAWRGSGDHTGELFFGEGSRLTVL.

The V and J genes are TRBV29-1 and TRBJ2-7; D perhaps matches TRBD1 (6 bases). V was clipped by 4 bases and J by 2 bases, with 12 bases between them. CDR1 and CDR2 (germline): SQVTM, ANQGSEA. This CDR3 comprises 13 residues. For the CDR3, the DNA is TGCAGCGTTGTTATTACAGGGACCTACGAGCAGTACTTC. Its translation: CSVVITGTYEQYF.

This clone was counted between two and nine times. V gene TRBV28 combines with J gene TRBJ2-5; 12 bases agree with TRBD2. V shed 4 bases, J shed 5 bases, and the junction held 11 bases outside the gene matches. The CDR3 spans 17 residues. Germline V gives CDR1 MDHEN, CDR2 SYDVKM. DNA for the CDR3: TGTGCCAGCAGTTCGGTCACTAGCGGGAGGACCATGGAGACCCAGTACTTC. It translates to CASSSVTSGRTMETQYF.

This rearrangement joins TRBV10-3 to TRBJ1-1; D gene ambiguous. Per the germline V gene, CDR1 is ENHRY and CDR2 is SYGVKD. The V and J ends lost 3 bases and 4 bases respectively, with 9 bases between them. The CDR3 covers 13 residues. CDR3 sequence: CAISDSPGTEAFF. In nucleotides, the CDR3 is TGTGCCATCAGTGATTCCCCGGGCACTGAAGCTTTCTTT.

DNA of the CDR3: TGTGCCAGTAGCCCCGGGAGGACGGATGGAAACACCATATATTTT. As protein: CASSPGRTDGNTIYF. This sequence joins TRBV19 and TRBJ1-3; no clear D. Germline CDR1 reads LNHDA; CDR2 reads SQIVND (reference sequence). Trimming pared 6 bases from V and 3 bases from J, leaving 15 bases between. The CDR3 consists of 15 residues.

V gene TRBV7-9 combines with J gene TRBJ2-7; 7 nucleotides agree with TRBD2. From germline, CDR1 is SEHNR and CDR2 FQNEAQ (reference sequence). V dropped 3 bases and J dropped 0; count of bases not matched to a gene: 5. The CDR3 contains 15 residues. CDR3 sequence: CASSFGGTSSYEQYF. The CDR3 bases are TGTGCCAGCAGCTTCGGGGGGACCAGCTCCTACGAGCAGTACTTC.

The rearrangement joins TRBV30 to TRBJ2-1; 8 nucleotides match TRBD2. CDR1 is GTSNPN and CDR2 is SVGIG in the germline V gene (reference sequence). The trim removed 3 bases at V and 7 bases at J, leaving 8 bases unmatched. This CDR3 spans 14 amino acids. The CDR3, as DNA: TGTGCCTGGAGAAACGGGGGGGCCCTTAATGAGCAGTTCTTC. Translating gives CAWRNGGALNEQFF.

The genes are TRBV4-1 and TRBJ2-5; 10 nucleotides line up with TRBD2. With V trimmed by 1 base and J by 4 bases, 12 bases remained unmatched. Germline CDR1 MGHRA, CDR2 YSYEKL. The CDR3 has 18 amino acids. CDR3 coding DNA: TGCGCCAGCAGCCAAGTAGTGGGGAGCGGGGGGGCCGGAGAGACCCAGTACTTC. As protein: CASSQVVGSGGAGETQYF.

This clone was picked up one time. The gene calls are TRBV5-1 and TRBJ2-7, with 7 bases identical to TRBD1. V lost 4 bases to trimming and J lost 0 bases; unmatched junction nucleotides: 4. The CDR3 sequence is 14 residues long. Germline CDR1 SGHRS, CDR2 YFSETQ. The CDR3 nucleotides are TGCGCCAGCAGCCGACGGGACAGCTCCTACGAGCAGTACTTC. This codes for CASSRRDSSYEQYF. Using reference TRBV5-1 and TRBJ2-7 for the parts outside the CDR3, the full variable domain is KAGVTQTPRYLIKTRGQQVTLSCSPISGHRSVSWYQQTPGQGLQFLFEYFSETQRNKGNFPGRFSGRQFSNSRSEMNVSTLELGDSALYLCASSRRDSSYEQYFGPGTRLTVT.